The 11 T cell receptor beta chains in this list originate from one sample, sequenced in a study of blood T cell repertoires in COVID-19 (TCRdb year 2020). Libraries were made using the immunoSEQ multiplex PCR assay. The immuneACCESS repertoire file appears here via TCRdb, limited to in-frame rearrangements. These files lack a portion of the clones; in checked studies, under half of the deficit traces to unresolved V genes, and the cause of the others is not known. This sample has approximately 210,000 clones in its table, and over 75% of those were observed once. The ten largest clones take up roughly 4.5% of the sample. The sequenced material came from PBMCs or T cells enriched from blood (not recorded which). Receptors originate from a man aged 25 to 40 with acute COVID-19.

This CDR3 reads CASSSRDSTYEQYF. CDR3 nucleotide sequence: TGCGCCAGCAGCTCGCGGGACAGCACCTACGAGCAGTACTTC. The chain carries TRBV5-1 and TRBJ2-7, with D maybe TRBD1 (7 bases). V lost 3 bases to trimming and J lost 2 bases, with 12 bases between them. Germline loops: CDR1 SGHRS, CDR2 YFSETQ. The CDR3 sequence is 14 residues long.

This sequence joins TRBV24-1 and TRBJ2-3; the match to TRBD2 covers 8 bases. There are 15 residues in the CDR3. V was pared by 6 bases and J by 0 bases, with 4 bases of the junction left unmatched. Germline CDR1 reads KGHDR; CDR2 reads SFDVKD. The CDR3 nucleotides are TGTGCCACCAGTCTAAAGCGGGGGAGCACAGATACGCAGTATTTT. Translation gives CATSLKRGSTDTQYF.

The rearrangement joins TRBV11-1 to TRBJ2-6; perhaps TRBD1 as D (5 bases). The CDR3 has 15 residues. Germline CDR1 SGHAT, CDR2 FQDESV (reference sequence). V was clipped by 5 bases and J by 0 bases, with 8 bases between them. Here the CDR3 DNA reads TGTGCCAGCAGCCAGCAGGGCTCTGGGGCCAACGTCCTGACTTTC. This translates into CASSQQGSGANVLTF. The whole variable domain, filled in from reference TRBV11-1 and TRBJ2-6, reads EAEVAQSPRYKITEKSQAVAFWCDPISGHATLYWYRQILGQGPELLVQFQDESVVDDSQLPKDRFSAERLKGVDSTLKIQPAELGDSAMYLCASSQQGSGANVLTFGAGSRLTVL.

The chain couples TRBV19 to TRBJ2-7, with D perhaps matching TRBD2 (6 bases). The V and J ends lost 4 bases and 3 bases respectively, with 13 bases between them. This CDR3 contains 14 residues. The germline V gene has CDR1 LNHDA and CDR2 SQIVND (reference sequence). This chain's CDR3 is CASSRSMGGYEQYF. CDR3 DNA sequence: TGTGCCAGTAGTAGATCGATGGGGGGCTACGAGCAGTACTTC.

The CDR3 nucleotides are TGCGCCAGCAGCCAGTCACGGGGGGCCGGCCCAGATACGCAGTATTTT. This codes for CASSQSRGAGPDTQYF. This sequence joins TRBV4-1 and TRBJ2-3, with D perhaps matching TRBD2 (7 bases). This CDR3 spans 16 amino acids. Trimming left V 3 bases short and J 4 bases short, with 17 bases between. Germline V gene sequence: CDR1 MGHRA, CDR2 YSYEKL.

This clone appeared a few times. V gene TRBV18 combines with J gene TRBJ2-3, with 9 bases matching TRBD2. Germline V gives CDR1 KGHSH, CDR2 LQKENI. Trimming cost V 4 bases and J 3 bases; bases outside gene matches: 5. The CDR3 loop spans 15 amino acids. For the CDR3, the DNA is TGTGCCAGCTCACTCCTCGCGGGGGGGACAGATACGCAGTATTTT. It encodes CASSLLAGGTDTQYF.

The chain combines TRBV6-5 with TRBJ2-7, with D perhaps matching TRBD1 (6 bases). CDR3 length: 15 amino acids. Trimming took off 6 bases at V and 0 bases at J, with 15 bases between the two ends. From germline, CDR1 is MNHEY and CDR2 SVGAGI. CDR3 loop: CASSLGTSSSYEQYF. The CDR3 coding sequence is TGTGCCAGCAGCCTCGGGACATCGAGCTCCTACGAGCAGTACTTC.

This chain connects TRBV5-1 to TRBJ2-2; 7 bases are shared with TRBD2. This CDR3 region has 15 residues. J gave up 4 bases and V 4 bases, and 7 bases lay outside the gene matches. The germline gives CDR1 SGHRS, CDR2 YFSETQ. The CDR3: CASSREGSITGELFF. CDR3 DNA sequence: TGCGCCAGCAGCAGGGAGGGGTCCATCACCGGGGAGCTGTTTTTT.

The J gene is TRBJ1-2, the V gene TRBV10-3; no reliable D call. Germline-derived CDR1 and CDR2 are ENHRY and SYGVKD. V was trimmed by 7 bases and J by 4 bases, leaving 16 bases between them. The CDR3 spans 14 residues. In nucleotides, the CDR3 is TGTGCCATCAAACGTGAACAGCTAATCTATGGCTACACCTTC. Translated: CAIKREQLIYGYTF.

This chain uses TRBV7-9 with TRBJ1-1; possible D gene TRBD1, 5 bases. Germline CDR1 SEHNR, CDR2 FQNEAQ (reference sequence). The length of the CDR3 is 15 residues. The ends were cut back, 6 bases at V and 0 bases at J, with 14 bases in the middle. This CDR3 is CASSRDTGVNTEAFF. The CDR3 DNA sequence: TGTGCCAGCAGTCGAGATACAGGAGTGAACACTGAAGCTTTCTTT.

This rearrangement joins TRBV5-4 to TRBJ2-5, with a tentative D call TRBD1 (6 bases). This CDR3 is built from 14 residues. CDR1 and CDR2 (germline): SGHNT, YYREEE (reference sequence). The V end lost 1 base, the J end lost 4 bases, and 11 bases lay between the germline ends. The CDR3 sequence is CASSLYQGRETQYF. In DNA form, the CDR3 reads TGTGCCAGCAGCTTGTACCAGGGGCGAGAGACCCAGTACTTC.